This T cell receptor (beta chain) appears in the sequencing data of a study of cytomegalovirus exposure and HLA in healthy donors. For the study at large: As an earlier analysis found, some 170 million T cells yielded approximately 100 million unique TCR beta sequences. The Caucasian-associated ancestry cluster held more than 80% of 350 to 450 genotyped donors.

In regard to this clone: What it binds is not known.

The V and J ends lost 5 bases and 7 bases, in that order; junction bases with no gene match: 10. The CDR3 has 14 amino acids. Germline V lookup: CDR1 LNHDA, CDR2 SQIVND (reference sequence). Study-level points and caveats: Links to common viral pathogens appeared, in a later analysis, for several of the most significant clusters. Apparent HLA restriction characterized most CMV-associated TCR beta chains in a later analysis.

Primers: 60 Vbeta forward and 13 Jbeta reverse. Measured with immunoSEQ multiplex PCR; TCRdb has only the in-frame clones, and not every one. The repertoire includes over 90,000 clones, 60% to 70% of them detected once, and less than 3.5% sits in the top ten. The rearrangement uses TRBV19 and TRBJ1-2; TRBD1 matches 7 bases. This receptor was taken from a woman in her 50s in good health and CMV-seronegative. The sample taken for sequencing was PBMCs. CDR3 bases: TGTGCCAGTAGTGCCACAGGGGTGGACGGTGGCTACACCTTC. Translating it yields CASSATGVDGGYTF.